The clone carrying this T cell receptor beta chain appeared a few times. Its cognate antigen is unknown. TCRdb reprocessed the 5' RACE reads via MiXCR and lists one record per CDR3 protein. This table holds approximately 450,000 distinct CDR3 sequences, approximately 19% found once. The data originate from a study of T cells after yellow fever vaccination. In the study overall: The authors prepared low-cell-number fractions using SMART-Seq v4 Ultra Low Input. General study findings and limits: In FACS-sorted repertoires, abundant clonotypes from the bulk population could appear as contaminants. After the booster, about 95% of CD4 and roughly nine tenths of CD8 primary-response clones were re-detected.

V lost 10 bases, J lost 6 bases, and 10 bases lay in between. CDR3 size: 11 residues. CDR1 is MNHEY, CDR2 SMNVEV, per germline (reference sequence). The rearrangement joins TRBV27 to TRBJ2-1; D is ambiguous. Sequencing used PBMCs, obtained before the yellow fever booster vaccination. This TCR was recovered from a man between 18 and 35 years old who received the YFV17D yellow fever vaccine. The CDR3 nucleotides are TGTGCCATCAGCTGGCGCAATGAGCAGTTCTTC. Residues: CAISWRNEQFF.